These 4 T cell receptor beta chains share one sample of origin, sequenced in a study of OX40 agonist ivuxolimab in advanced cancers. Some clones are missing from TCRdb's copy, which holds only in-frame ones; the method was immunoSEQ multiplex PCR. The sample yields about 110,000 clones, around 90% seen once. Source: CD4+ or CD8+ T cells sorted from blood, taken in a trial of the OX40 agonist ivuxolimab. The receptors shown here come from an adult with an advanced solid tumor such as melanoma, head and neck, liver or kidney cancer.

This chain links TRBV28 with TRBJ1-5; a possible D gene is TRBD1 (5 bases). The CDR3 extends over 15 amino acids. Germline loops: CDR1 MDHEN, CDR2 SYDVKM. The V end lost 8 bases, the J end lost 4 bases, and 18 bases lay between the germline ends. The CDR3 is CASWFRGKPNQPQHF. The CDR3 bases are TGTGCCAGCTGGTTTCGGGGGAAGCCTAATCAGCCCCAGCATTTT.

This chain links TRBV19 with TRBJ2-5, with 9 nucleotides matching TRBD1. Near its end, the DNA agrees better with TRBJ2-7, so the J call may be wrong. Germline loops: CDR1 LNHDA, CDR2 SQIVND (reference sequence). The CDR3 consists of 16 residues. The CDR3 spells CASSFTGGQSPYEQYF. The CDR3 nucleotides read TGTGCCAGTAGTTTCACAGGGGGCCAAAGTCCCTACGAGCAGTACTTC.

The chain uses TRBV9 and TRBJ2-5; 10 nucleotides agree with TRBD1. This CDR3 is 15 amino acids long. V lost 0 bases and J lost 5; bases outside the gene matches: 4. Germline V gene sequence: CDR1 SGDLS, CDR2 YYNGEE. CDR3 nucleotide sequence: TGTGCCAGCAGCGTAGGGGGGACAGGGGTCGAGACCCAGTACTTC. It translates to CASSVGGTGVETQYF.

The chain is built from TRBV5-1 and TRBJ1-2; D is perhaps TRBD1 (5 bases). Trimming pared 2 bases from V and 6 bases from J, leaving 11 bases between. There are 13 residues in the CDR3. Per the germline V gene, CDR1 is SGHRS and CDR2 is YFSETQ. The CDR3: CASSFEGLDGYTF. In nucleotides, the CDR3 is TGCGCCAGCAGCTTCGAGGGGCTCGATGGCTACACCTTC.